This TCR beta chain was recorded in a study of T cell responses to AZD1222 COVID-19 vaccine. Details on this clone: Its specificity is not known.

General study results and limits: The study found vaccine-associated CD4 TCRs spanning spike, dominant at 160-218 and 743-854. Nearly half of spike-specific TCRs reportedly target unmutated variant regions.

Sequenced by immunoSEQ multiplex PCR; TCRdb stores in-frame clones only, minus some. The sample consists of approximately 140,000 clones, approximately 93% of them appearing once. The V and J ends lost 6 bases and 6 bases, in that order; junction bases with no gene match: 13. This CDR3 has 15 amino acids. CDR1 is MNHEY, CDR2 SVGAGI, per germline. Sequences were derived from peripheral blood, sampled on day 0 of MenACWY control vaccination. The clonotype originates from an adult in good health. V is TRBV6-5 and J is TRBJ1-2, with 7 bases fitting TRBD1. CDR3 nucleotides: TGTGCCAGCAGATCAAAAACCCCAGGGGGTGATGGCTACACCTTC. It is translated as CASRSKTPGGDGYTF.